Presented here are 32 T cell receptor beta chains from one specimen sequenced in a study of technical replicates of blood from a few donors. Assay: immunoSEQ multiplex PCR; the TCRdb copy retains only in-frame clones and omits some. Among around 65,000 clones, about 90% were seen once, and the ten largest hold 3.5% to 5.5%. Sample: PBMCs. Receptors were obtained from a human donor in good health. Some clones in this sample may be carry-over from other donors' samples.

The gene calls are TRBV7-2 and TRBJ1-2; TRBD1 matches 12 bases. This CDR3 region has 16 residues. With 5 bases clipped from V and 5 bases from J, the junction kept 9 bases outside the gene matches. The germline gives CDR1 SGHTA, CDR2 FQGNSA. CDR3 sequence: CASSPWGQGAEYGYTF. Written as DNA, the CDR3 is TGTGCCAGCAGCCCATGGGGACAGGGGGCTGAATATGGCTACACCTTC.

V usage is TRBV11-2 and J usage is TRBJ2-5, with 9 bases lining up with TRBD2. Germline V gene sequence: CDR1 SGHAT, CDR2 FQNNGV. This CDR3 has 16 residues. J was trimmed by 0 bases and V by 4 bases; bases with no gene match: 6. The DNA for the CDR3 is TGTGCCAGCAGCTCAACGACTAGCGGCTACCAAGAGACCCAGTACTTC. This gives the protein CASSSTTSGYQETQYF.

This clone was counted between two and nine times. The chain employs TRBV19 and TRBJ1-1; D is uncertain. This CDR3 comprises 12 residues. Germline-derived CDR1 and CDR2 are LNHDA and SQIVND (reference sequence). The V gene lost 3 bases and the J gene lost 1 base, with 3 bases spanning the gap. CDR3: CASSIRNTEAFF. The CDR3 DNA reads TGTGCCAGTAGTATCAGGAACACTGAAGCTTTCTTT. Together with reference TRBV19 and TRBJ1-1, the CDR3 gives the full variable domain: DGGITQSPKYLFRKEGQNVTLSCEQNLNHDAMYWYRQDPGQGLRLIYYSQIVNDFQKGDIAEGYSVSREKKESFPLTVTSAQKNPTAFYLCASSIRNTEAFFGQGTRLTVV.

CDR3 coding DNA: TGCAGTGCTAGCGTCCGGGATGAGCAGTTCTTC. Its translation: CSASVRDEQFF. This chain connects TRBV20-1 to TRBJ2-1; D uncertain. The CDR3 has 11 amino acids. CDR1 is DFQATT, CDR2 SNEGSKA, per germline (reference sequence). Trimming took 3 bases from V and 8 from J, leaving 8 bases between them.

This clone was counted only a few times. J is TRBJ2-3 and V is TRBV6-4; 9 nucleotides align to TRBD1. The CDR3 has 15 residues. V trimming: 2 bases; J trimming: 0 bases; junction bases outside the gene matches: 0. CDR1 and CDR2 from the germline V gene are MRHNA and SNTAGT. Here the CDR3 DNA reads TGTGCCAGCAGTGACGGGACAGGGAGCACAGATACGCAGTATTTT. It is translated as CASSDGTGSTDTQYF.

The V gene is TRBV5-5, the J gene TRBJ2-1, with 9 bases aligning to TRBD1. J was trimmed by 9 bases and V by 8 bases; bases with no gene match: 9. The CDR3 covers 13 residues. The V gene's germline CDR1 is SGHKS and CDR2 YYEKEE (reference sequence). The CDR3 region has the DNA TGTGCCAGTTCAGCGGGACAGGGCCGTGAGCAGTTCTTC. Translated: CASSAGQGREQFF.

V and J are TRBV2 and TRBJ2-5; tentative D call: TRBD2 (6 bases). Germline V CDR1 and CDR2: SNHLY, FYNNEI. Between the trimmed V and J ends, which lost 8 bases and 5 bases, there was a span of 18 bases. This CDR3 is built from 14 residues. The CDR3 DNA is TGTGCCAGCTCCTTAATTGGGGGGAGGGAGACCCAGTACTTC. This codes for CASSLIGGRETQYF.

As DNA, the CDR3 is TGTGCCAGCGGACCCTCTCGGACATTAGGAAACACCATATATTTT. Translating it yields CASGPSRTLGNTIYF. The chain has TRBV6-5 and TRBJ1-3, with a tentative D call TRBD1 (5 bases). From germline, CDR1 is MNHEY and CDR2 SVGAGI. This CDR3 comprises 15 residues. Trimming left V 8 bases short and J 4 bases short, with 18 bases between.

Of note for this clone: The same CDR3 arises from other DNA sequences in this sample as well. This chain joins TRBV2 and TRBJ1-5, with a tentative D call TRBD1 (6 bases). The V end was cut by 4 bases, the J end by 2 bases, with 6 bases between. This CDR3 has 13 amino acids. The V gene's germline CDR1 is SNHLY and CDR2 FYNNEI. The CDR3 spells CASSGTGNQPQHF. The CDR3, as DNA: TGTGCCAGCAGTGGGACAGGCAATCAGCCCCAGCATTTT.

Here the CDR3 reads CASSKRYEQYF. The CDR3 DNA follows: TGTGCCAGCTCAAAGCGCTACGAGCAGTACTTC. The chain is built from TRBV6-4 and TRBJ2-7; D gene unclear. The CDR3 runs 11 residues. The germline gives CDR1 MRHNA, CDR2 SNTAGT. The ends were cut back, 8 bases at V and 3 bases at J, with 8 bases in the middle.

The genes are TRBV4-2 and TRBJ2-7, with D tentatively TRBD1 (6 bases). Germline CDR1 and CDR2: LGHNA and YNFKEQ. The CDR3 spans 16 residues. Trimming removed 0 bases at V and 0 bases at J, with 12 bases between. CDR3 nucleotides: TGTGCCAGCAGCCAAGAGGGGGCAATAAGCTCCTACGAGCAGTACTTC. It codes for CASSQEGAISSYEQYF.

Here the CDR3 reads CASSLGQGHQPQHF. The CDR3 nucleotides read TGTGCCAGCAGCTTGGGACAGGGCCATCAGCCCCAGCATTTT. J is TRBJ1-5 and V is TRBV5-6; 7 bases map to TRBD1. The germline V gene encodes CDR1 SGHDT and CDR2 YYEEEE. Germline trimming cut 0 bases from V and 5 bases from J; bases unmatched to any gene: 2. CDR3 length: 14 amino acids.

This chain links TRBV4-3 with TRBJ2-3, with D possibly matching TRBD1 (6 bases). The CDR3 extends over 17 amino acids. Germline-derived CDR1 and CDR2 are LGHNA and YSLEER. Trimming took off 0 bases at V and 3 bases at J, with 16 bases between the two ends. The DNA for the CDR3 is TGCGCCAGCAGCCAAGACTATCGGCAGGGGCAGACAGATACGCAGTATTTT. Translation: CASSQDYRQGQTDTQYF.

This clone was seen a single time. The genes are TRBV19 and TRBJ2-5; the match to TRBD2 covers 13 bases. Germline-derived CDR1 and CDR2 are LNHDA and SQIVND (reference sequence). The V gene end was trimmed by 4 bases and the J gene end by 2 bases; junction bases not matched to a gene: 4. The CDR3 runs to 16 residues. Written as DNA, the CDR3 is TGTGCCAGTAGTACCGGGGGACTAGCGGGACAAGAGACCCAGTACTTC. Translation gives CASSTGGLAGQETQYF.

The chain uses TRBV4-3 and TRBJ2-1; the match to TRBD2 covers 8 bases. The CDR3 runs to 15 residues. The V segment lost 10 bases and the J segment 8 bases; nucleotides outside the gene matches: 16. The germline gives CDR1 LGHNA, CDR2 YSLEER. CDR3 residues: CAKRIGSGRGDEQFF. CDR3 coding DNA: TGCGCCAAGAGGATCGGGAGCGGGAGAGGAGATGAGCAGTTCTTC.

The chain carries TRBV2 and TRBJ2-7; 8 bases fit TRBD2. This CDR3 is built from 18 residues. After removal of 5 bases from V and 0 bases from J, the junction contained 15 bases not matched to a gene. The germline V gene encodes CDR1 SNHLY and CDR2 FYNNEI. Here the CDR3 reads CASSKSPTGTRSSYEQYF. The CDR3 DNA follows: TGTGCCAGCAGTAAATCCCCCACCGGGACTAGATCCTCCTACGAGCAGTACTTC.

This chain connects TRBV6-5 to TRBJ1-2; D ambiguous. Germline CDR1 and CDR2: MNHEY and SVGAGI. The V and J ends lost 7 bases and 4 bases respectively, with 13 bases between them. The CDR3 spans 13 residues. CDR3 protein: CASTTGVGYGYTF. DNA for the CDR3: TGTGCCAGCACTACGGGTGTAGGCTATGGCTACACCTTC.

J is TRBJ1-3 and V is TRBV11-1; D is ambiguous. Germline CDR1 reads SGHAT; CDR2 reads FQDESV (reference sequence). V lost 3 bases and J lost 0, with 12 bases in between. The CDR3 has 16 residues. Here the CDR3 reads CASSLLGLSSGNTIYF. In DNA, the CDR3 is TGTGCCAGCAGCTTGCTCGGACTCAGCTCTGGAAACACCATATATTTT.

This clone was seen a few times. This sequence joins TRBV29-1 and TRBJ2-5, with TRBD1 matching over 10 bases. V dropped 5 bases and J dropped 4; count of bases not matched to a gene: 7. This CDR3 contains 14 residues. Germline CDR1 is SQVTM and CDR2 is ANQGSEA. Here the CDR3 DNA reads TGCAGCGTTCGGACAGGGGGGTTACGAGAGACCCAGTACTTC. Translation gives CSVRTGGLRETQYF.

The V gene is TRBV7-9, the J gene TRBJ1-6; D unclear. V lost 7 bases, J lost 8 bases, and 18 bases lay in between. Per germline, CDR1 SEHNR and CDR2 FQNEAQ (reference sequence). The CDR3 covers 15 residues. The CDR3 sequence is CASTPPGSLDSPLHF. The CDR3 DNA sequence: TGTGCCAGCACTCCCCCGGGGTCTTTGGATTCACCCCTCCACTTT.

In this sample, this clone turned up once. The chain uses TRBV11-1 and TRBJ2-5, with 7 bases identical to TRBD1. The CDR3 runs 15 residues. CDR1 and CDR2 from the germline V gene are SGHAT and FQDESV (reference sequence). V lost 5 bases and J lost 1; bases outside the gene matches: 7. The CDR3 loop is CASSLQQGPQETQYF. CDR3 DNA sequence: TGTGCCAGCAGCCTTCAACAGGGGCCCCAAGAGACCCAGTACTTC.

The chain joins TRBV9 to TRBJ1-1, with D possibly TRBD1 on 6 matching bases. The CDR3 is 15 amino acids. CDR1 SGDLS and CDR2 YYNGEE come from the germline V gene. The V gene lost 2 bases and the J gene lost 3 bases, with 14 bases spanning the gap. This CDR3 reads CASSVRDKGDTEAFF. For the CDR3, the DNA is TGTGCCAGCAGCGTGAGGGACAAAGGGGACACTGAAGCTTTCTTT.

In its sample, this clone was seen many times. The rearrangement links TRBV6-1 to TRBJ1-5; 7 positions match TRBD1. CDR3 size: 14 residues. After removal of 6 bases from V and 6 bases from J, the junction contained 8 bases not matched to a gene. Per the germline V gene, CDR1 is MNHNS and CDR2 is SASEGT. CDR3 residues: CASSGEGDSQPQHF. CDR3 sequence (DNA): TGTGCCAGCAGCGGCGAGGGGGACAGTCAGCCCCAGCATTTT.

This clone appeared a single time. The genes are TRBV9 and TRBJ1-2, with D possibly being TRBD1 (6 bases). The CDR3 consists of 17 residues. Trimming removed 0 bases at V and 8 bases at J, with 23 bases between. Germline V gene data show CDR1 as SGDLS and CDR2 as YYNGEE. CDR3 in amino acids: CASSVAPSGTSRVGYTF. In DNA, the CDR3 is TGTGCCAGCAGCGTAGCTCCTTCCGGGACATCAAGGGTCGGCTACACCTTC.

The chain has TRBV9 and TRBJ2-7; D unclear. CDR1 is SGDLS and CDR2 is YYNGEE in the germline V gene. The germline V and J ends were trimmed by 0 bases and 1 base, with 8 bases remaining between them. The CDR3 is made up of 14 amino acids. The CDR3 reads CASSVESGSYEQYF. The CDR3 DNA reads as TGTGCCAGCAGCGTAGAGAGTGGTTCCTACGAGCAGTACTTC. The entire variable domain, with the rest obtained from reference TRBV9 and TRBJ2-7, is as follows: DSGVTQTPKHLITATGQRVTLRCSPRSGDLSVYWYQQSLDQGLQFLIQYYNGEERAKGNILERFSAQQFPDLHSELNLSSLELGDSALYFCASSVESGSYEQYFGPGTRLTVT.

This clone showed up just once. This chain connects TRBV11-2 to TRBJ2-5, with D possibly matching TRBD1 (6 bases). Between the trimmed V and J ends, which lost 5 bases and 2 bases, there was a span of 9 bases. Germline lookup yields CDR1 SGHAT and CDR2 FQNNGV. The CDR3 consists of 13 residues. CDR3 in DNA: TGTGCCAGCAGCGAACAGGGACAAGAGACCCAGTACTTC. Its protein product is CASSEQGQETQYF.

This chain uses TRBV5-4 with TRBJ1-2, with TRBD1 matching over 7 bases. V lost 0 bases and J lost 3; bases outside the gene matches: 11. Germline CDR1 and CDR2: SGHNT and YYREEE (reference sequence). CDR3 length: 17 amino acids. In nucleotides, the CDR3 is TGTGCCAGCAGCTTGGTGTTCGAGGGCCAGGGGGACTATGGCTACACCTTC. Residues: CASSLVFEGQGDYGYTF.

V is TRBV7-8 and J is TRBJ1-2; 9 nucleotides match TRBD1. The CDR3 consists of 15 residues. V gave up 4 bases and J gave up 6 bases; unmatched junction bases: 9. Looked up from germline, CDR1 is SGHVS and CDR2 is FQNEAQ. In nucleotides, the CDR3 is TGTGCCAGCAGCTCCGGGACAGGGAGTTTTCATGGCTACACCTTC. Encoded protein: CASSSGTGSFHGYTF.

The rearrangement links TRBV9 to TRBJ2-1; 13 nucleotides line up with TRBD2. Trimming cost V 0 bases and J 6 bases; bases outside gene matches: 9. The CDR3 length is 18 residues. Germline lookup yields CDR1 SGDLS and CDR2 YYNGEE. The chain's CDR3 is CASSVAFWTSGGRNEQFF. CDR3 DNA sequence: TGTGCCAGCAGCGTAGCTTTTTGGACTAGCGGGGGCCGCAATGAGCAGTTCTTC.

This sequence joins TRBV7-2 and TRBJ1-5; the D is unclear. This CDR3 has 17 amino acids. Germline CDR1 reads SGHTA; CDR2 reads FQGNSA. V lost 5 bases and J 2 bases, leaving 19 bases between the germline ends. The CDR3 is CASSPRGGGLGNQPQHF. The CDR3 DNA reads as TGTGCCAGCAGCCCCCGGGGAGGAGGTTTAGGCAATCAGCCCCAGCATTTT.

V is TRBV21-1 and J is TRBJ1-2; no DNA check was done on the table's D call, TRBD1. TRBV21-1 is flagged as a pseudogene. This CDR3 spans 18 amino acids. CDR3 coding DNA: TGTGCCAGCAGCAAGCTCCCCCGTGACGTACAGACTAACTATGGCTACACCTTC. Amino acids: CASSKLPRDVQTNYGYTF.

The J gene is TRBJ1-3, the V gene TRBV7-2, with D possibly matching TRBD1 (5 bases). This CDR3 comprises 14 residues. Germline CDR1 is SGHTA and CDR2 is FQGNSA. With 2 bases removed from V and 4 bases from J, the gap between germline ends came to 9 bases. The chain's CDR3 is CASSLQGYGNTIYF. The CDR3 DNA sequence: TGTGCCAGCAGCTTACAGGGATACGGAAACACCATATATTTT.